Presented here are 14 T cell receptor beta chains from one specimen sequenced in a study of control samples from healthy donors and cancer patients. Libraries were prepared by immunoSEQ multiplex PCR; TCRdb keeps only in-frame clonotypes and omits some of them. The sample records about 120,000 clones, 85% to 90% being singletons. Sequencing was performed on blood. These receptors all come from a young man in good health.

This clone came up once. The rearrangement links TRBV12-3 or TRBV12-4 to TRBJ1-4; D unclear. V gave up 0 bases and J gave up 7 bases, with 6 bases separating them. This CDR3 spans 13 amino acids. The CDR3 DNA reads as TGTGCCAGCAGTTTAGCGCTACGTGAAAAACTGTTTTTT. Translation: CASSLALREKLFF.

The CDR3 coding sequence is TGTGCCAGCAGTTATTCCAGGGGATATTCACCCCTCCACTTT. This codes for CASSYSRGYSPLHF. V is TRBV6-5 and J is TRBJ1-6; weak D call: TRBD1 (6 bases). In germline, CDR1 is MNHEY, CDR2 SVGAGI. The CDR3 runs 14 residues. V was clipped by 3 bases and J by 8 bases, with 11 bases between them.

For the CDR3, the DNA is TGTGCCAGCAGCTCCGGTGCGGAATTGAACACTGAAGCTTTCTTT. Residues: CASSSGAELNTEAFF. V and J are TRBV11-2 and TRBJ1-1; D remains unclear. CDR1 is SGHAT, CDR2 FQNNGV, per germline. Trimming took 4 bases from V and 0 from J, leaving 12 bases between them. CDR3 size: 15 residues.

This chain links TRBV5-8 with TRBJ1-2; no firm D call. The V gene lost 5 bases and the J gene lost 2 bases, with 13 bases spanning the gap. The V gene's germline CDR1 is SGHTS and CDR2 YDEGEE. The CDR3 sequence is 14 residues long. The CDR3 DNA reads TGTGCCAGCAGTTCCTGGACGGTGAACTATGGCTACACCTTC. Its protein is CASSSWTVNYGYTF. The entire variable domain, with the rest obtained from reference TRBV5-8 and TRBJ1-2, is as follows: EAGVTQSPTHLIKTRGQQATLRCSPISGHTSVYWYQQALGLGLQFLLWYDEGEERNRGNFPPRFSGRQFPNYSSELNVNALELEDSALYLCASSSWTVNYGYTFGSGTRLTVV.

This sequence joins TRBV7-2 and TRBJ2-7; D not resolved. The germline V gene has CDR1 SGHTA and CDR2 FQGNSA. This CDR3 region has 13 residues. Deletions cut 0 bases from V and 7 bases from J, with 10 bases between. The CDR3 coding sequence is TGTGCCAGCAGCTTAGCCCCTTGGGAAGAGCAGTACGTC. It translates to CASSLAPWEEQYV.

The gene calls are TRBV2 and TRBJ1-2; D is ambiguous. Trimming removed 10 bases from V and 4 bases from J, with 13 bases in between. This CDR3 comprises 12 residues. CDR1 and CDR2 (germline): SNHLY, FYNNEI. The CDR3: CAISPGSYGYTF. As DNA, the CDR3 is TGTGCCATCTCTCCGGGATCCTATGGCTACACCTTC.

This chain joins TRBV2 and TRBJ2-1; a weak D match, TRBD1 (6 bases). V was pared by 5 bases and J by 4 bases, with 12 bases between. Germline V gene data show CDR1 as SNHLY and CDR2 as FYNNEI. The length of the CDR3 is 14 residues. The DNA for the CDR3 is TGTGCCAGCAGTTGGACAGAACTATACAATGAGCAGTTCTTC. Amino acid sequence: CASSWTELYNEQFF.

The chain uses TRBV15 and TRBJ2-1; D gene unclear. This CDR3 spans 14 amino acids. Per germline, CDR1 LNHNV and CDR2 YYDKDF (reference sequence). The V end lost 0 bases, the J end lost 6 bases, and 9 bases lay between the germline ends. The CDR3 nucleotides are TGTGCCACCAGCAGAGATGAGATTAGCAATGAGCAGTTCTTC. Protein sequence: CATSRDEISNEQFF.

The CDR3 loop is CASSYLLTGGNQPQHF. CDR3 DNA sequence: TGTGCCAGCAGTTACCTTCTAACAGGGGGCAATCAGCCCCAGCATTTT. V and J are TRBV6-6 and TRBJ1-5; 7 bases line up with TRBD1. V lost 2 bases, J lost 2 bases, and 6 bases stayed unmatched. This CDR3 spans 16 amino acids. Germline assignment: CDR1 MNHNY and CDR2 SVGAGI (reference sequence).

The chain links TRBV12-3 or TRBV12-4 to TRBJ1-2; perhaps TRBD1 as D (5 bases). Between the trimmed V and J ends, which lost 2 bases and 8 bases, there was a span of 9 bases. This CDR3 has 12 amino acids. The CDR3 bases are TGTGCCAGCAGTTTAAAGGGGCGAGGCTACACCTTC. It codes for CASSLKGRGYTF.

This sequence joins TRBV5-1 and TRBJ2-5; weak D call: TRBD2 (6 bases). Deletions cut 2 bases from V and 2 bases from J, with 10 bases between. The CDR3 has 14 residues. The germline V gene has CDR1 SGHRS and CDR2 YFSETQ. The CDR3 DNA reads TGCGCCAGCAGCTTCGGGACTTTTCAAGAGACCCAGTACTTC. This codes for CASSFGTFQETQYF.

This chain connects TRBV18 to TRBJ1-1, with a possible D match to TRBD1 (5 bases). Germline V CDR1 and CDR2: KGHSH, LQKENI. CDR3 length: 15 amino acids. V dropped 0 bases and J dropped 3 bases, with 11 bases sitting between them. The CDR3 loop reads CASSPPSREDTEAFF. The CDR3 nucleotides are TGTGCCAGCTCACCACCGAGCAGGGAGGACACTGAAGCTTTCTTT.

V and J are TRBV14 and TRBJ2-7; D perhaps matches TRBD1 (6 bases). Trimming took 0 bases from V and 2 from J, leaving 11 bases between them. Germline V CDR1 and CDR2: SGHDN, FVKESK. The CDR3 loop spans 15 amino acids. Written as DNA, the CDR3 is TGTGCCAGCAGCCAAGAGGACAGTCCGGCCTACGAGCAGTACTTC. The encoded protein is CASSQEDSPAYEQYF.

This chain uses TRBV6-5 with TRBJ2-3, with D perhaps matching TRBD2 (5 bases). V gave up 5 bases and J gave up 4 bases, with 16 bases separating them. From germline, CDR1 is MNHEY and CDR2 SVGAGI. The CDR3 runs to 15 residues. This chain's CDR3 is CASSMLGSWADTQYF. The CDR3 coding sequence is TGTGCCAGCAGTATGTTGGGGAGCTGGGCAGATACGCAGTATTTT.